This passage covers 21 T cell receptor beta chains from one sample sequenced in a study of vaccination effects on CD4 cells after COVID-19. Sequencing followed a ViraFEST assay step that expanded antigen-specific CD4+ T cells with viral peptide pools. Culture lasted 10 days before CD4+ T cell isolation. Sometime from March through December 2020, the person acquired a SARS-CoV-2 infection that PCR confirmed. These TCRs' antigens remain unknown. The table came from immunoSEQ multiplex PCR; TCRdb's copy has only in-frame clones and leaves some out. The sample consists of under 20,000 clones, approximately 74% of them appearing once. Sequencing used CD4+ T cells from PBMCs cultured with SARS-CoV-2 spike peptides, obtained before COVID-19 vaccination. The receptors originated from a human donor who had a prior SARS-CoV-2 infection.

V gene TRBV3-1 (or the pseudogene TRBV3-2) combines with J gene TRBJ1-6, with 9 positions matching TRBD1. Per the germline V gene, CDR1 is LGHDT and CDR2 is YNNKEL (reference sequence). After removal of 4 bases from V and 6 bases from J, the junction contained 4 bases not matched to a gene. This CDR3 is built from 15 residues. CDR3 sequence reads: CASSLTGGSNSPLHF. In DNA form, the CDR3 reads TGTGCCAGCAGCCTTACAGGGGGCTCTAATTCACCCCTCCACTTT.

The CDR3 loop reads CASSQGLGHYEQYF. The CDR3 region has the DNA TGTGCCAGCAGCCAGGGACTAGGGCATTACGAGCAGTACTTC. The chain carries TRBV3-1 (or the pseudogene TRBV3-2) and TRBJ2-7, with 8 bases matching TRBD2. After removal of 3 bases from V and 4 bases from J, the junction contained 5 bases not matched to a gene. The CDR3 totals 14 residues. Germline V gene data show CDR1 as LGHDT and CDR2 as YNNKEL (reference sequence).

The V and J genes are TRBV4-2 and TRBJ1-4; D is unclear. Germline V gene sequence: CDR1 LGHNA, CDR2 YNFKEQ. The CDR3 is 17 residues long. V lost 1 base, J lost 0 bases, and 12 bases lay in between. CDR3: CASSQGVTAPTNEKLFF. Here the CDR3 DNA reads TGTGCCAGCAGCCAAGGGGTAACAGCCCCAACTAATGAAAAACTGTTTTTT.

V is TRBV6-5 and J is TRBJ1-2, with TRBD1 as a possible D gene (5 bases). The CDR3 contains 10 residues. Germline assignment: CDR1 MNHEY and CDR2 SVGAGI. Here the CDR3 reads CTAGRDGYTF. The DNA of the CDR3 is TGTACCGCAGGGCGCGATGGCTACACCTTC.

This chain links TRBV5-1 with TRBJ1-2; D gene unclear. Trimming took 1 base from V and 3 from J, leaving 13 bases between them. This CDR3 is 15 amino acids long. Germline CDR1 SGHRS, CDR2 YFSETQ. In DNA form, the CDR3 reads TGCGCCAGCAGCTTGATGTCTACCGGGGACTATGGCTACACCTTC. Its translation: CASSLMSTGDYGYTF. The full variable domain, in which reference TRBV5-1 and TRBJ1-2 provide the parts outside the CDR3, is KAGVTQTPRYLIKTRGQQVTLSCSPISGHRSVSWYQQTPGQGLQFLFEYFSETQRNKGNFPGRFSGRQFSNSRSEMNVSTLELGDSALYLCASSLMSTGDYGYTFGSGTRLTVV.

With regard to this clone: At one boundary the junction diverges from the germline segment, which might be a read error. V and J are TRBV6-1 and TRBJ2-7, with no clear D. This CDR3 is 12 amino acids long. The V gene's germline CDR1 is MNHNS and CDR2 SASEGT. The DNA for the CDR3 is TGTGCCAGCAGTGAATTAACGTCTACCACCCACTTC. As protein: CASSELTSTTHF.

This chain joins TRBV10-3 and TRBJ2-5; 12 bases line up with TRBD1. V trimming: 5 bases; J trimming: 5 bases; junction bases outside the gene matches: 6. Germline-derived CDR1 and CDR2 are ENHRY and SYGVKD. The CDR3 has 15 amino acids. The CDR3 DNA sequence: TGTGCCATCAGTATGGGACAGGGGGCCCTTGAGACCCAGTACTTC. Its protein is CAISMGQGALETQYF.

The V call is TRBV19, the J call TRBJ2-1, with D possibly matching TRBD1 (6 bases). The CDR3 covers 16 residues. Germline CDR1 is LNHDA and CDR2 is SQIVND (reference sequence). Trimming took off 4 bases at V and 1 base at J, with 14 bases between the two ends. CDR3 nucleotide sequence: TGTGCCAGTAGTAGCGGACAGACCTTTTCCTACAATGAGCAGTTCTTC. It translates to CASSSGQTFSYNEQFF.

The V gene is TRBV3-1 (or the pseudogene TRBV3-2), the J gene TRBJ1-2; D is possibly TRBD1 (6 bases). Trimming removed 4 bases at V and 11 bases at J, with 20 bases between. Germline V gene lookup returns CDR1 LGHDT and CDR2 YNNKEL (reference sequence). The CDR3 covers 14 residues. Here the CDR3 reads CASSPNPGHRQYTF. The CDR3 bases are TGTGCCAGCAGCCCCAACCCGGGACACCGGCAATACACCTTC.

This chain joins TRBV5-1 and TRBJ2-5; weak D call: TRBD2 (6 bases). In germline, CDR1 is SGHRS, CDR2 YFSETQ. With 1 base removed from V and 7 bases from J, the gap between germline ends came to 11 bases. The CDR3 is 13 residues long. The CDR3 bases are TGCGCCAGCAGCTTGCTCCTGCGGGGGACCCAGTACTTC. It codes for CASSLLLRGTQYF.

The genes are TRBV18 and TRBJ1-4; 9 nucleotides align to TRBD1. CDR1 is KGHSH, CDR2 LQKENI, per germline. The CDR3 contains 14 residues. J was trimmed by 8 bases and V by 6 bases; bases with no gene match: 7. The CDR3 DNA follows: TGTGCCAGCTCCTCGGGACAGGGTGTCGAAAAACTGTTTTTT. Protein sequence: CASSSGQGVEKLFF.

CDR3 region: CASVLAGATYEQYF. The CDR3 DNA reads as TGTGCCAGCGTACTAGCGGGGGCCACCTACGAGCAGTACTTC. The chain is built from TRBV6-5 and TRBJ2-7; 11 nucleotides agree with TRBD2. The CDR3 runs 14 residues. Germline CDR1 reads MNHEY; CDR2 reads SVGAGI. Losses at the gene ends were 8 bases for V and 2 bases for J; bases not matched to a gene: 5.

The chain employs TRBV5-1 and TRBJ2-5, with 8 nucleotides matching TRBD2. Germline CDR1 SGHRS, CDR2 YFSETQ. V was clipped by 4 bases and J by 5 bases; unmatched bases: 4. The CDR3 covers 13 residues. CDR3 coding DNA: TGCGCCAGCAGCCGGGGGGGGGACGAGACCCAGTACTTC. Protein product: CASSRGGDETQYF.

The rearrangement joins TRBV5-1 to TRBJ1-1; D might be TRBD1 (5 bases). Trimming stripped 0 bases from V and 4 bases from J, with 13 bases between. The CDR3 extends over 15 amino acids. Looked up from germline, CDR1 is SGHRS and CDR2 is YFSETQ. The CDR3 sequence: CASSLAEGRVTEAFF. The CDR3 DNA is TGCGCCAGCAGCTTGGCCGAGGGGCGAGTCACTGAAGCTTTCTTT.

V is TRBV18 and J is TRBJ2-3; D gene ambiguous. Per the germline V gene, CDR1 is KGHSH and CDR2 is LQKENI. V lost 3 bases and J 6 bases, leaving 4 bases between the germline ends. The length of the CDR3 is 11 residues. The CDR3 coding sequence is TGTGCCAGCTCACCGTGGGATACGCAGTATTTT. Amino acids: CASSPWDTQYF.

Here the CDR3 DNA reads TGTGCCAGCAGCCAGGGGTCGTTTGGCTACACCTTC. Protein sequence: CASSQGSFGYTF. The rearrangement uses TRBV7-2 and TRBJ1-2, with D tentatively TRBD1 (6 bases). The V end lost 5 bases, the J end lost 7 bases, and 11 bases lay between the germline ends. In germline, CDR1 is SGHTA, CDR2 FQGNSA. The CDR3 has 12 residues.

This rearrangement joins TRBV2 to TRBJ2-1; 7 nucleotides align to TRBD1. In germline, CDR1 is SNHLY, CDR2 FYNNEI. V lost 5 bases to trimming and J lost 8 bases; unmatched junction nucleotides: 3. This CDR3 spans 12 amino acids. The CDR3 nucleotides read TGTGCCAGCAGTACTACAGGGGATGAGCAGTTCTTC. This translates into CASSTTGDEQFF.

The chain is built from TRBV11-3 and TRBJ2-7; 10 nucleotides agree with TRBD2. V dropped 1 base and J dropped 6; count of bases not matched to a gene: 6. The CDR3 is made up of 15 amino acids. The germline V gene has CDR1 SGHNT and CDR2 YENEEA. CDR3 coding DNA: TGTGCCAGCAGCTTAGGCCCTAGCGGGAGTGCCGAGCAGTACTTC. This sequence encodes CASSLGPSGSAEQYF.

The chain uses TRBV2 and TRBJ2-3; tentatively, D is TRBD1 (5 bases). V lost 8 bases, J lost 0 bases, and 12 bases lay in between. This CDR3 spans 14 amino acids. The V gene's germline CDR1 is SNHLY and CDR2 FYNNEI. In DNA form, the CDR3 reads TGTGCCAGCGGTTCGGACACAAGCACAGATACGCAGTATTTT. Amino acid sequence: CASGSDTSTDTQYF.

V is TRBV29-1 and J is TRBJ1-4; TRBD1 matches at 9 bases. From germline, CDR1 is SQVTM and CDR2 ANQGSEA. V was clipped by 3 bases and J by 8 bases; unmatched bases: 7. CDR3 length: 14 amino acids. The CDR3 reads CSVDTGTGREKLFF. The CDR3 region has the DNA TGCAGCGTTGACACCGGGACAGGGAGGGAAAAACTGTTTTTT.

V and J are TRBV3-1 (or the pseudogene TRBV3-2) and TRBJ2-5; D unclear. V was trimmed by 2 bases and J by 1 base, leaving 8 bases between them. The CDR3 runs to 14 residues. Germline-derived CDR1 and CDR2 are LGHDT and YNNKEL (reference sequence). As DNA, the CDR3 is TGTGCCAGCAGCCAATCCGACGGCCAAGAGACCCAGTACTTC. Its translation: CASSQSDGQETQYF.